The rows below give T cell receptor beta chains drawn from one sample of a study of T cell responses to AZD1222 COVID-19 vaccine. Assay: immunoSEQ multiplex PCR; the TCRdb copy retains only in-frame clones and omits some. Here the sample spans roughly 100,000 clones, 89% being singletons. The sample consisted of peripheral blood, taken 28 days after the second AZD1222 dose. All receptors derive from an adult who received the AZD1222 COVID-19 vaccine. Both conserved end residues are part of each CDR3. A D gene is named only where the DNA matches it firmly. Rows may omit the clone size; those that give it use once, few, many or a size class.

>NA|TRBV2|TRBD2|TRBJ2-7
CASKGELAGSYEQYF
TGTGCCAGCAAGGGAGAACTAGCGGGGAGTTACGAGCAGTACTTC
>NA|TRBV10-3|NA|TRBJ1-2
CAITSLRGRRHYGYTF
TGTGCCATCACCTCCCTTAGGGGACGCCGGCACTATGGCTACACCTTC
>NA|TRBV12-3/TRBV12-4|NA|TRBJ2-5
CASHGEQETQYF
TGTGCCAGCCACGGGGAGCAAGAGACCCAGTACTTC
>NA|TRBV3-1/TRBV3-2|TRBD1|TRBJ2-1
CASSQLQGNEQFF
TGTGCCAGCAGCCAATTACAGGGGAATGAGCAGTTCTTC
>NA|TRBV6-5|NA|TRBJ1-2
CASRAIQGANYGYTF
TGTGCCAGCAGGGCAATTCAGGGAGCGAACTATGGCTACACCTTC
>few|TRBV5-1|NA|TRBJ2-7
CASSYNSYEQYF
TGCGCCAGCAGCTACAACAGCTACGAGCAGTACTTC
>NA|TRBV19|TRBD2|TRBJ2-2
CASSMGLAGSTGELFF
TGTGCCAGTAGTATGGGGCTAGCGGGAAGCACCGGGGAGCTGTTTTTT
>NA|TRBV6-1|NA|TRBJ1-4
CASSEANPQATNEKLFF
TGTGCCAGCAGTGAAGCGAATCCACAGGCGACAAATGAAAAACTGTTTTTT
>NA|TRBV19|TRBD2|TRBJ2-1
CASSRTRWANEQFF
TGTGCCAGTAGTAGGACTAGATGGGCCAATGAGCAGTTCTTC
>NA|TRBV28|TRBD1|TRBJ1-2
CASSSHRGDNYGYTF
TGTGCCAGCAGTTCCCACAGGGGGGACAACTATGGCTACACCTTC
>once|TRBV19|TRBD2|TRBJ2-7
CASSNQELAGVKYEQYF
TGTGCCAGTAGTAACCAAGAACTAGCGGGAGTGAAATACGAGCAGTACTTC
>NA|TRBV19|TRBD2|TRBJ2-3
CASSWASGTVDTQYF
TGTGCCAGTAGTTGGGCTAGCGGGACAGTAGATACGCAGTATTTT
>NA|TRBV6-5|NA|TRBJ1-3
CASSYSVSGNTIYF
TGTGCCAGCAGTTACTCGGTTTCTGGAAACACCATATATTTT
>NA|TRBV7-6|NA|TRBJ1-1
CASSSTPDRYTEAFF
TGTGCCAGCAGCTCAACGCCAGACAGGTACACTGAAGCTTTCTTT
>NA|TRBV28|TRBD2|TRBJ2-5
CASSFLAGEEETQYF
TGTGCCAGCAGTTTTCTAGCGGGAGAGGAAGAGACCCAGTACTTC
>NA|TRBV12-3/TRBV12-4|NA|TRBJ2-2
CASRSLGTGELFF
TGTGCCAGCAGGTCACTAGGCACCGGGGAGCTGTTTTTT
>NA|TRBV9|NA|TRBJ1-2
CASSVGEIANYGYTF
TGTGCCAGCAGCGTAGGGGAAATAGCTAACTATGGCTACACCTTC
>NA|TRBV19|NA|TRBJ1-5
CASSMWDSNQPQHF
TGTGCCAGTAGTATGTGGGACAGCAATCAGCCCCAGCATTTT
>NA|TRBV6-1|TRBD1|TRBJ2-7
CASSSPDRASYEQYF
TGTGCCAGCAGTTCCCCCGACAGGGCCTCCTACGAGCAGTACTTC
>once|TRBV18|NA|TRBJ2-1
CASSPPAGSGNEQFF
TGTGCCAGCTCACCACCGGCAGGGTCTGGCAATGAGCAGTTCTTC
>NA|TRBV6-1|NA|TRBJ2-7
CASSEGGRAYEQYF
TGTGCCAGCAGTGAAGGGGGCAGGGCCTACGAGCAGTACTTC
>once|TRBV28|TRBD2|TRBJ2-7
CASSVASGGRREQYF
TGTGCCAGCAGTGTGGCCTCAGGCGGGAGGCGGGAGCAGTACTTC
>NA|TRBV19|TRBD2|TRBJ2-7
CASSSQTSGSFSYEQYF
TGTGCCAGTAGTTCTCAGACTAGCGGGAGCTTCTCCTACGAGCAGTACTTC
>NA|TRBV7-9|NA|TRBJ2-7
CASSSHRDWDEQYF
TGTGCCAGCAGCTCGCACAGGGACTGGGACGAGCAGTACTTC
>NA|TRBV5-1|TRBD1|TRBJ2-7
CASRGQGGVYEQYF
TGCGCTAGCAGGGGACAGGGGGGAGTCTACGAGCAGTACTTC
>NA|TRBV18|NA|TRBJ1-2
CASSPGAYYGYTF
TGTGCCAGCTCACCGGGGGCCTACTATGGCTACACCTTC
>NA|TRBV19|NA|TRBJ1-3
CASSTFSGNTIYF
TGTGCCAGTAGTACGTTTAGTGGAAACACCATATATTTT
>NA|TRBV28|TRBD1|TRBJ2-5
CASSLIGTGDETQYF
TGTGCCAGCAGCCTAATAGGGACAGGGGATGAGACCCAGTACTTC
>NA|TRBV9|NA|TRBJ1-2
CASTPAEFYGYTF
TGTGCCAGCACCCCGGCAGAATTTTATGGCTACACCTTC
>NA|TRBV7-2|NA|TRBJ1-2
CASSPGSAQPYGYTF
TGTGCCAGCAGCCCAGGTTCGGCACAGCCGTATGGCTACACCTTC
>once|TRBV11-1|TRBD1|TRBJ1-6
CASSRRDSSSPLHF
TGTGCCAGCAGCCGCCGGGACAGTAGCTCACCCCTCCACTTT
>NA|TRBV15|NA|TRBJ2-5
CATSRDGTSQETQYF
TGTGCCACCAGCAGAGATGGGACGAGCCAAGAGACCCAGTACTTC
>NA|TRBV5-6|TRBD1|TRBJ2-7
CASSFSGQGGYEQYF
TGTGCCAGCAGCTTTTCCGGACAGGGGGGCTACGAGCAGTACTTC